These 13 T cell receptor beta chains came from one sample sequenced in a study of response to subunit inactivated influenza vaccine. TCRdb re-called the RT-PCR reads through MiXCR, storing one row per CDR3 protein. The data show 650,000 to 800,000 distinct CDR3 sequences, about 18% seen once. Material: PBMCs from blood, obtained 4 to 6 days after vaccination. These receptors came from a man aged 50-59 years who received an inactivated influenza vaccine.

This clonotype has at least ten counts. The J gene is TRBJ2-1, the V gene TRBV5-1; unclear D gene. V was cut by 4 bases and J by 2 bases, with 7 bases left in between. The CDR3 covers 13 residues. Germline lookup yields CDR1 SGHRS and CDR2 YFSETQ. CDR3 amino acids: CASSPRTYNEQFF. DNA of the CDR3: TGCGCCAGCAGCCCCAGAACCTACAATGAGCAGTTCTTC.

This chain connects TRBV20-1 to TRBJ1-1; D unresolved. V was pared by 3 bases and J by 1 base, with 12 bases between. CDR3 length equals 14 residues. Germline CDR1 reads DFQATT; CDR2 reads SNEGSKA (reference sequence). The CDR3 spells CSASSSPTNTEAFF. The CDR3 DNA sequence: TGCAGTGCTAGTAGCAGTCCAACGAACACTGAAGCTTTCTTT.

This chain joins TRBV4-2 and TRBJ2-7; 8 bases agree with TRBD2. The length of the CDR3 is 17 residues. Looked up from germline, CDR1 is LGHNA and CDR2 is YNFKEQ. V was clipped by 2 bases and J by 6 bases; unmatched bases: 15. This chain's CDR3 is CASSQYPGGLGRAEQYF. The DNA for the CDR3 is TGTGCCAGCAGCCAATACCCCGGGGGACTAGGTCGAGCCGAGCAGTACTTC.

This chain connects TRBV20-1 to TRBJ2-7, with 12 bases identical to TRBD2. The CDR3 runs 18 residues. Trimming cost V 0 bases and J 3 bases; bases outside gene matches: 12. Germline V gene lookup returns CDR1 DFQATT and CDR2 SNEGSKA (reference sequence). CDR3 bases: TGCAGTGCTAGAGATCTTAAGCGGACTAGCGGGGATTACTACGAGCAGTACTTC. Encoded protein: CSARDLKRTSGDYYEQYF.

This chain's CDR3 is CSDPTLSEQFF. CDR3 nucleotide sequence: TGCAGCGACCCGACTTTGTCTGAGCAGTTCTTC. The chain employs TRBV29-1 and TRBJ2-1; D remains unclear. Germline V gives CDR1 SQVTM, CDR2 ANQGSEA. CDR3 length: 11 residues. The ends were cut back, 7 bases at V and 9 bases at J, with 13 bases in the middle.

The chain is built from TRBV4-3 and TRBJ2-7; D is ambiguous. This CDR3 has 14 amino acids. Germline V gene sequence: CDR1 LGHNA, CDR2 YSLEER. V lost 3 bases to trimming and J lost 7 bases, with 16 bases between them. The CDR3 DNA reads as TGCGCCAGCAGCCAGACGAACCTATACGGGGAGCAGTACTTC. Amino acids: CASSQTNLYGEQYF.

There are a few counts of this clonotype. J is TRBJ2-1 and V is TRBV12-3 or TRBV12-4, with a possible D match to TRBD1 (6 bases). CDR3 length: 12 residues. Trimming cost V 4 bases and J 10 bases, with 11 bases left between them. CDR3 residues: CASSSGHPEQFF. DNA for the CDR3: TGTGCCAGCAGTTCGGGACACCCAGAGCAGTTCTTC.

The chain has TRBV3-1 and TRBJ2-3; possibly TRBD1 for D (5 bases). This CDR3 has 15 residues. Germline CDR1 reads LGHDT; CDR2 reads YNNKEL (reference sequence). The V end lost 3 bases, the J end lost 5 bases, and 15 bases lay between the germline ends. This chain's CDR3 is CASSQRQGFLDTQYF. Here the CDR3 DNA reads TGTGCCAGCAGCCAGCGGCAGGGATTTTTAGATACGCAGTATTTT.

This clonotype showed up many times. V usage is TRBV20-1 and J usage is TRBJ2-7; D possibly corresponds to TRBD2 (5 bases). The CDR3 sequence is 13 residues long. With 1 base removed from V and 3 bases from J, the gap between germline ends came to 10 bases. Germline V CDR1 and CDR2: DFQATT, SNEGSKA (reference sequence). DNA of the CDR3: TGCAGTGCTAGAGGGTTGGGAGTCTACGAGCAGTACTTC. It specifies CSARGLGVYEQYF.

This clonotype showed up just a few times. V usage is TRBV29-1 and J usage is TRBJ1-1; D is uncertain. Trimming took 6 bases from V and 0 from J, leaving 11 bases between them. In germline, CDR1 is SQVTM, CDR2 ANQGSEA. The CDR3 has 13 amino acids. The CDR3 loop is CSVRHGLNTEAFF. In nucleotides, the CDR3 is TGCAGCGTCCGTCACGGGCTGAACACTGAAGCTTTCTTT. Looking up the rest from reference TRBV29-1 and TRBJ1-1 gives the full variable domain: SAVISQKPSRDICQRGTSLTIQCQVDSQVTMMFWYRQQPGQSLTLIATANQGSEATYESGFVIDKFPISRPNLTFSTLTVSNMSPEDSSIYLCSVRHGLNTEAFFGQGTRLTVV.

This clonotype was detected many times. The V gene is TRBV24-1, the J gene TRBJ2-1; TRBD1 matches at 7 bases. The CDR3 spans 13 residues. The germline gives CDR1 KGHDR, CDR2 SFDVKD. V gave up 3 bases and J gave up 12 bases; unmatched junction bases: 7. CDR3 coding DNA: TGTGCCACCAGTGATCCTACGACAGGGCTGCAGTTCTTC. It encodes CATSDPTTGLQFF.

This clonotype occurred a few times. The chain joins TRBV20-1 to TRBJ1-1; no firm D call. This CDR3 is built from 12 residues. Trimming cost V 2 bases and J 1 base, with 5 bases left between them. Per the germline V gene, CDR1 is DFQATT and CDR2 is SNEGSKA (reference sequence). The CDR3 sequence: CSARFPNTEAFF. CDR3 nucleotides: TGCAGTGCTAGATTCCCGAACACTGAAGCTTTCTTT.

About this clonotype itself: The junction departs from the called germline gene at one end, perhaps through a read error. The CDR3 DNA sequence: TGCGCCAGCAGCTTGGGACGGGGAATGAACACTGGAGCTTTCTTT. Protein product: CASSLGRGMNTGAFF. The gene calls are TRBV5-1 and TRBJ1-1, with no clear D. CDR1 and CDR2 from the germline V gene are SGHRS and YFSETQ. The CDR3 is 15 amino acids.